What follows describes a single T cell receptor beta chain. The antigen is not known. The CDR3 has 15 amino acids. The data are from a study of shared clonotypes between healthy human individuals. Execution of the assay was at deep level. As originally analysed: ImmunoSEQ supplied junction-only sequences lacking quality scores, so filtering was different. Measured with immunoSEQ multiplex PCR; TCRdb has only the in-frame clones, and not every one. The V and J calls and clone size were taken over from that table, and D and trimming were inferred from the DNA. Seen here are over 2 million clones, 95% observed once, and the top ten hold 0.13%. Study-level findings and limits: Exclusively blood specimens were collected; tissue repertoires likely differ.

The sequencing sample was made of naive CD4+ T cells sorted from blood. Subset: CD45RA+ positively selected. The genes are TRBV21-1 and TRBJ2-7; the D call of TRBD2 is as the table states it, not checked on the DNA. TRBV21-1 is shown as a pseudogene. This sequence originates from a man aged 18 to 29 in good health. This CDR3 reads CASTGVGRVAYEQYF. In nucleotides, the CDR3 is TGTGCCAGCACCGGGGTCGGCCGCGTCGCCTACGAGCAGTACTTC.